The rows below give T cell receptor beta chains drawn from one sample of a study of vaccination and CD4 T cells after COVID-19. From the PCR reads, TCRdb called clonotypes with MiXCR, one entry per CDR3 protein. The sample contains thousands of distinct CDR3 sequences, about 80% of which appear only once. Antigen specificity for these receptors is unknown. Sequences were obtained from CD4+ T cells from blood, cultured in vitro. The receptors were sampled from a human donor who had recovered from COVID-19. The CDR3 runs from the conserved cysteine through the conserved F or W. A D gene is named only where the DNA matches it firmly. Not all rows give a size; the values are once, few, many and, for expanded clones, a class.

clone_size	d_call	v_call	j_call	cdr3_nt	cdr3_aa
NA	NA	TRBV7-2	TRBJ2-7	TGTGCCAGCAGCCTGAGCTCCTACGAGCAGTACTTC	CASSLSSYEQYF
once	TRBD2	TRBV20-1	TRBJ2-7	TGCAGTGCTAGAGGACTAGCGGGGGGGCATTCCTACGAGCAGTACTTC	CSARGLAGGHSYEQYF
large	NA	TRBV7-8	TRBJ2-7	TGTGCCAGCAGCTTAGGGTCGGGGGTTGAACATTTTTCCTACGAGCAGTACTTC	CASSLGSGVEHFSYEQYF
few	NA	TRBV7-8	TRBJ1-2	TGTGCCAGCAGCCACCCGTTATCGGGCTACACCTTC	CASSHPLSGYTF
large	NA	TRBV5-4	TRBJ1-2	TGTGCCAGCAGCCCTGGCACAGGGCACATTCGATCCCATTATGGCTACACCTTC	CASSPGTGHIRSHYGYTF
few	TRBD1	TRBV5-1	TRBJ1-2	TGCGCCAGCAGCTTGACCACGACAGGGGGCTATGGCTACACCTTC	CASSLTTTGGYGYTF
NA	NA	TRBV12-3/TRBV12-4	TRBJ1-1	TGTGCCAGCAGTTCTCAGGGCGCTGAAGCTTTCTTT	CASSSQGAEAFF
once	NA	TRBV7-6	TRBJ1-1	TGTGCCAGCAGCCTAACCCGGTGGGGGGCAGAAGAAGCTTTCTTT	CASSLTRWGAEEAFF
NA	TRBD1	TRBV6-1	TRBJ1-2	TGTGCCAGCAGGCGACAGGGGGCCTCTGGAAACACCTTC	CASRRQGASGNTF
NA	TRBD2	TRBV5-1	TRBJ2-3	TGCGCCAGCAGCCCAAGCGGGGGCACAGATACGCAGTATTTT	CASSPSGGTDTQYF
NA	TRBD1	TRBV20-1	TRBJ1-1	TGCAGTGCTAAGGGACAGGGGATGAACACTGAAGCTTTCTTT	CSAKGQGMNTEAFF
NA	NA	TRBV15	TRBJ1-5	TGTGCCACCAGCAAGGGGCCAGGCCCTAATCAGCCCCAGCATTTT	CATSKGPGPNQPQHF
NA	NA	TRBV7-2	TRBJ1-6	TGTGCCAGCAGCTTAGCTTTGGGAGTAGATAATTCACCCCTCCACTTT	CASSLALGVDNSPLHF
NA	TRBD1	TRBV20-1	TRBJ2-7	TGCAGTGCCCCGGGACAGGGGGCGAATTCCCCCTACGAGCAGTACTTC	CSAPGQGANSPYEQYF
NA	NA	TRBV7-2	TRBJ1-1	TGTGCCAGCAGCTTTCCCGGGGCTTACACTGAAGCTTTCTTT	CASSFPGAYTEAFF
few	TRBD1	TRBV24-1	TRBJ2-7	TGTGCCACCAGTGAAACAGGGGAAACCTACGAGCAGTACTTC	CATSETGETYEQYF
NA	NA	TRBV7-3	TRBJ2-1	TGTGCCAGCAGCCTTGGTGCGGCCTACAATGAGCAGTTCTTC	CASSLGAAYNEQFF
large	NA	TRBV20-1	TRBJ1-2	TGCAGTGCCCAAAGGACTTATGGCTACACCTTC	CSAQRTYGYTF
NA	NA	TRBV6-1	TRBJ1-2	TGTGCTAGCAGGAGAGACACCGGGACATCACTGGGCGGCTACACCTTC	CASRRDTGTSLGGYTF